The 14 T cell receptor beta chains presented below share a single source sample, sequenced in a study of blood T cells in healthy people across ages. It was with a sample-barcoded 5' primer and a J-beta primer mix that a second PCR of roughly 7 to 12 cycles was run. TCRdb passed the 5' RACE reads through MiXCR, listing each CDR3 protein once. Of some 710,000 distinct CDR3 sequences listed, 22% are singletons. The sample comprised blood. All receptors come from a man aged 65 to 85 in good health.

This chain connects TRBV28 to TRBJ2-7, with 8 bases identical to TRBD1. V was pared by 2 bases and J by 5 bases, with 8 bases of the junction left unmatched. Germline V gene data show CDR1 as MDHEN and CDR2 as SYDVKM. This CDR3 has 15 amino acids. The CDR3 sequence: CASSLRQGLKDEQYF. Written as DNA, the CDR3 is TGTGCCAGCAGTTTACGACAGGGGCTAAAGGACGAGCAGTACTTC.

This clonotype was found a few times. V gene TRBV11-2 combines with J gene TRBJ1-1; the match to TRBD1 covers 10 bases. This CDR3 comprises 18 residues. J lost 0 bases, V lost 5 bases, and 12 bases had no gene match. Germline V CDR1 and CDR2: SGHAT, FQNNGV. CDR3 residues: CASSHDRGHLRMNTEAFF. The CDR3, as DNA: TGTGCCAGCAGCCACGACAGGGGGCATCTCCGGATGAACACTGAAGCTTTCTTT.

J is TRBJ1-1 and V is TRBV6-2 or TRBV6-3, with 7 bases lining up with TRBD1. V was pared by 4 bases and J by 6 bases, with 2 bases of the junction left unmatched. Germline CDR1 is MNHEY and CDR2 is SVGEGT. This CDR3 contains 12 residues. This chain's CDR3 is CASSSRGPEAFF. In DNA form, the CDR3 reads TGTGCCAGCAGTTCGAGGGGGCCTGAAGCTTTCTTT.

The chain joins TRBV6-6 to TRBJ1-4; no definite D call. CDR1 is MNHNY, CDR2 SVGAGI, per germline (reference sequence). Trimming left V 2 bases short and J 8 bases short, with 3 bases between. The CDR3 is made up of 11 amino acids. The CDR3 coding sequence is TGTGCCAGCAGTTACGAGGAAAAACTGTTTTTT. It codes for CASSYEEKLFF.

The J gene is TRBJ2-5, the V gene TRBV3-1, with 7 positions matching TRBD2. The CDR3 sequence is 14 residues long. The V gene end was trimmed by 4 bases and the J gene end by 11 bases; junction bases not matched to a gene: 13. From germline, CDR1 is LGHDT and CDR2 YNNKEL (reference sequence). CDR3 DNA sequence: TGTGCCAGCAGCCCCCCTTCCCGCCTAGCGGAGCAGTACTTC. Translated: CASSPPSRLAEQYF.

The chain has TRBV4-2 and TRBJ2-1, with 8 bases that match TRBD2. The end of the DNA fits TRBJ2-7 better, so the J call may be wrong. CDR3 length: 16 amino acids. Germline V gives CDR1 LGHNA, CDR2 YNFKEQ. CDR3 protein: CASSQDGTRASYEQYF. CDR3 sequence (DNA): TGTGCCAGCAGCCAAGATGGGACTAGGGCGTCCTACGAGCAGTACTTC.

This clonotype was seen a handful of times. The chain employs TRBV2 and TRBJ2-1, with 11 bases aligning to TRBD2. CDR1 SNHLY and CDR2 FYNNEI come from the germline V gene. The CDR3 runs 14 residues. The junction had 3 bases not matched to a gene; V was cut back by 4 bases and J by 7 bases. The DNA of the CDR3 is TGTGCCAGCAGTGGTAGCGGGAGGGGGAATGAGCAGTTCTTC. Protein sequence: CASSGSGRGNEQFF.

This clonotype has a handful of counts. V is TRBV28 and J is TRBJ1-2, with a tentative D call TRBD1 (6 bases). This CDR3 comprises 12 residues. CDR1 is MDHEN and CDR2 is SYDVKM in the germline V gene. The V and J ends lost 10 bases and 4 bases respectively, with 13 bases between them. The CDR3 nucleotides are TGTGCCATCGCGGACAGTATCTATGGCTACACCTTC. This sequence encodes CAIADSIYGYTF.

V usage is TRBV12-3 or TRBV12-4 and J usage is TRBJ2-7, with 8 positions matching TRBD1. The J call could be wrong; TRBJ2-5 is a better fit for the DNA end. This CDR3 region has 15 residues. Here the CDR3 DNA reads TGTGCCAGCATTCTAGACAGGGGCACCCAAGAGACCCAGTACTTC. Protein product: CASILDRGTQETQYF.

Ten or more counts support this clonotype. The chain carries TRBV20-1 and TRBJ2-5; the match to TRBD2 covers 11 bases. The tail of the sequence fits TRBJ2-7 better, so the J call may be wrong. The CDR3 consists of 16 residues. Germline CDR1 is DFQATT and CDR2 is SNEGSKA (reference sequence). In nucleotides, the CDR3 is TGCAGTGCTAGAGTAGCGGGGGGGGTGCCTGTGTACGAGCAGTACTTC. It translates to CSARVAGGVPVYEQYF.

This chain uses TRBV7-2 with TRBJ2-5; 9 positions match TRBD2. Judging by the DNA end, TRBJ2-7 fits better; the J call may be wrong. CDR1 is SGHTA and CDR2 is FQGNSA in the germline V gene. CDR3 length: 13 residues. Here the CDR3 reads CASSKGLALEQYV. Here the CDR3 DNA reads TGTGCCAGCAGCAAGGGACTAGCCCTCGAGCAGTACGTC.

This chain uses TRBV11-2 with TRBJ2-2, with D perhaps matching TRBD1 (5 bases). The V gene lost 5 bases and the J gene lost 1 base, with 11 bases spanning the gap. In germline, CDR1 is SGHAT, CDR2 FQNNGV. The CDR3 covers 15 residues. The CDR3 sequence is CASSHQDKNTGELFF. The CDR3 DNA is TGTGCCAGCAGCCACCAGGACAAGAACACCGGGGAGCTGTTTTTT.

V and J are TRBV7-9 and TRBJ2-5; possibly TRBD2 for D (5 bases). The end of the DNA fits TRBJ2-1 better, so the J call may be wrong. CDR1 and CDR2 from the germline V gene are SEHNR and FQNEAQ (reference sequence). This CDR3 has 16 residues. The DNA for the CDR3 is TGTGCCAGCAGCTTAGCGAGGCTAGCCCCCGCCATGGAGCAGTTCTTC. The encoded protein is CASSLARLAPAMEQFF.

The chain combines TRBV12-3 or TRBV12-4 with TRBJ2-7, with TRBD1 matching 7 bases. This CDR3 contains 15 residues. With V trimmed by 5 bases and J by 1 base, 8 bases remained unmatched. The CDR3 region has the DNA TGTGCCAGCAGTCCCGGGACAGCCAATTCCTACGAGCAGTACTTC. This gives the protein CASSPGTANSYEQYF.